These 9 T cell receptor beta chains were sequenced from one sample in a study of T-cell memory formation after mild COVID-19. TCRdb analysed the 5' RACE reads with MiXCR anew, one entry per CDR3 protein. The sample holds under 250,000 distinct CDR3 sequences; approximately 9% are singletons and the top ten take 20% to 25%. Sequencing used PBMCs or a T cell subset sorted from them (not recorded which). The receptor source for this set is a man aged 18 to 30 who had mild COVID-19 (a few samples of this study predate the infection). Cell type and time point are not known.

This chain links TRBV20-1 with TRBJ1-6; possible D gene TRBD1, 5 bases. This CDR3 has 14 residues. Trimming took off 4 bases at V and 8 bases at J, with 15 bases between the two ends. Germline CDR1 is DFQATT and CDR2 is SNEGSKA (reference sequence). The CDR3 protein is CSAMPGPGDSPLHF. The CDR3 DNA is TGCAGTGCTATGCCGGGCCCGGGGGATTCACCCCTCCACTTT.

This chain joins TRBV7-3 and TRBJ2-5; D ambiguous. This CDR3 has 14 amino acids. Germline CDR1 reads SGHTA; CDR2 reads FQGTGA. Trimming shortened V by 5 bases and J by 5 bases, and 15 bases separated the two germline ends. DNA for the CDR3: TGTGCCAGCAGCCAAAACCCGGGTACGGAGACCCAGTACTTC. Its translation is CASSQNPGTETQYF. Together with reference TRBV7-3 and TRBJ2-5, the CDR3 gives the full variable domain: GAGVSQTPSNKVTEKGKYVELRCDPISGHTALYWYRQSLGQGPEFLIYFQGTGAADDSGLPNDRFFAVRPEGSVSTLKIQRTERGDSAVYLCASSQNPGTETQYFGPGTRLLVL.

This clonotype was counted only a few times. The CDR3 DNA reads as TGTGCCATCAGTGAAAGTTCAGAGACCCGTGAGCAGTTCTTC. Its protein product is CAISESSETREQFF. The rearrangement uses TRBV10-3 and TRBJ2-1; no firm D call. The CDR3 is 14 amino acids. Germline lookup yields CDR1 ENHRY and CDR2 SYGVKD. Between the trimmed V and J ends, which lost 3 bases and 9 bases, there was a span of 15 bases.

The CDR3 nucleotides are TGCGCCAGCAGCCGTATCCTCGGGGGCCCGAACACCGGGGAGCTGTTTTTT. Protein: CASSRILGGPNTGELFF. The V gene is TRBV4-1, the J gene TRBJ2-2; D tentatively reads TRBD1 or TRBD2 (6 bases each). Germline V lookup: CDR1 MGHRA, CDR2 YSYEKL. V shed 4 bases and J shed 0 bases, with 15 bases lying between them. CDR3 length: 17 amino acids.

The CDR3, as DNA: TGTGCCAGCAGCCCCCGGCTGTTACAGGCATATAATTCACCCCTCCACTTT. Its protein is CASSPRLLQAYNSPLHF. The chain joins TRBV7-2 to TRBJ1-6, with D possibly TRBD1 on 5 matching bases. This CDR3 contains 17 residues. Germline CDR1 reads SGHTA; CDR2 reads FQGNSA. V lost 5 bases to trimming and J lost 4 bases, with 18 bases between them.

Written as DNA, the CDR3 is TGTGCCAGCAGCTCCGGGACAAGGGTTATGGATACGCAGTATTTT. Translated: CASSSGTRVMDTQYF. The rearrangement joins TRBV11-2 to TRBJ2-3; D might be TRBD1 (6 bases). V lost 4 bases and J lost 6, with 17 bases in between. The CDR3 totals 15 residues. Germline V gene sequence: CDR1 SGHAT, CDR2 FQNNGV.

This clonotype appeared many times. The CDR3 sequence is CASGTGTGGAETQYF. The CDR3 bases are TGTGCCAGCGGGACCGGGACAGGGGGCGCGGAGACCCAGTACTTC. The genes are TRBV12-3 or TRBV12-4 and TRBJ2-5, with TRBD1 matching 12 bases. The length of the CDR3 is 15 residues. With V trimmed by 8 bases and J by 5 bases, 9 bases remained unmatched.

The rearrangement joins TRBV6-6 to TRBJ1-1; tentatively, D is TRBD1 (6 bases). V dropped 3 bases and J dropped 3 bases, with 8 bases sitting between them. The CDR3 spans 13 residues. CDR1 is MNHNY, CDR2 SVGAGI, per germline (reference sequence). CDR3 DNA sequence: TGTGCCAGCAGTTATAACAGGGACACTGAAGCTTTCTTT. Its translation is CASSYNRDTEAFF.

This clonotype was observed many times. The chain couples TRBV18 to TRBJ1-1; tentatively, D is TRBD1 (5 bases). Trimming removed 2 bases at V and 7 bases at J, with 17 bases between. The germline V gene has CDR1 KGHSH and CDR2 LQKENI. The CDR3 loop spans 15 amino acids. The CDR3 DNA reads TGTGCCAGCTCACCAAGTGCCGCGGGGCTAGTTGAAGCTTTCTTT. Translation gives CASSPSAAGLVEAFF.